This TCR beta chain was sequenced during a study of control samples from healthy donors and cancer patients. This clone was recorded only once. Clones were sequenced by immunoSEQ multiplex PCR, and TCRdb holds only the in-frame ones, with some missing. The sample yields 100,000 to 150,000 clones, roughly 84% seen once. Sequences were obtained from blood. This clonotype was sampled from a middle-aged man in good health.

This CDR3 is CASSPGNTGELFF. CDR3 nucleotides: TGTGCCAGCAGTCCCGGGAACACCGGGGAGCTGTTTTTT. The chain is built from TRBV6-4 and TRBJ2-2; D remains ambiguous. Germline CDR1 and CDR2: MRHNA and SNTAGT. The length of the CDR3 is 13 residues. Trimming pared 5 bases from V and 1 base from J, leaving 5 bases between.